This section outlines one T cell receptor (beta chain) sequence together with its context. The data were obtained in a study of cytomegalovirus exposure and HLA in healthy donors. The CDR3 is made up of 15 amino acids. The trim removed 1 base at V and 5 bases at J, leaving 4 bases unmatched. Germline V CDR1 and CDR2: LGHNA, YSLEER. The PCR employed 60 Vbeta primers together with 13 Jbeta primers. Assay used: immunoSEQ multiplex PCR; TCRdb lists only in-frame clones, some missing. In the table there are fewer than 200,000 clones, 60% to 80% of which are singletons. Sequencing was performed on PBMCs. The receptor was isolated from a male donor in good health and CMV-seronegative. The chain joins TRBV4-3 to TRBJ2-1, with TRBD2 matching 8 bases. CDR3 loop: CASSQGGRNNNEQFF. CDR3 DNA sequence: TGCGCCAGCAGCCAAGGCGGGAGGAACAACAATGAGCAGTTCTTC.